Reported below is one T cell receptor (beta chain). Its antigen is unknown. The data are from a study of beta chain features in type 1 diabetes. Study results and caveats: Amplification by PCR could prefer shorter templates, with the same effect in patients and controls. People with Type 1 diabetes carried modestly yet significantly shorter TCRB CDR3s in all four CD4+ subsets. Fewer insertions but more deletions were seen at VDJ junctions in type 1 diabetes patients.

The authors reverse transcribed all of the isolated RNA, so sequencing captured expressed TCRB transcripts. The study sequenced naive, central memory and regulatory T cell samples to an average of about 3.57 million reads. TCRdb's table, derived via immunoSEQ multiplex PCR, lists solely in-frame clones and lacks some. This table holds about 710,000 clones, more than 13% found once. All sorted populations exceeded 95% purity. Trimming removed 8 bases from V and 7 bases from J, with 9 bases in between. This CDR3 is 11 amino acids long. Germline CDR1 is SGHDN and CDR2 is FVKESK. The receptor's source is a man aged 18 to 30 with type 1 diabetes. The rearrangement joins TRBV14 to TRBJ2-1; D is undetermined. Sequencing was performed on naive CD4+ T cells from blood. The CDR3 loop reads CASAEANEQFF. The CDR3 coding sequence is TGTGCCAGCGCCGAAGCGAATGAGCAGTTCTTC. Full variable domain (missing parts from reference TRBV14 and TRBJ2-1): EAGVTQFPSHSVIEKGQTVTLRCDPISGHDNLYWYRRVMGKEIKFLLHFVKESKQDESGMPNNRFLAERTGGTYSTLKVQPAELEDSGVYFCASAEANEQFFGPGTRLTVL.